The rows below give T cell receptor beta chains drawn from one sample of a study of control samples from healthy donors and cancer patients. Clones were sequenced by immunoSEQ multiplex PCR, and TCRdb holds only the in-frame ones, with some missing. The repertoire holds about 85,000 clones, with over 75% as singletons. The sequencing sample was made of blood. These receptors were obtained from a woman aged 18-29 years in good health. The CDR3 runs from the conserved cysteine through the conserved F or W. Each record gives: D gene, V gene, clone size, J gene, CDR3 protein, CDR3 DNA. A D gene is named only where the DNA matches it firmly. Only part of the rows carry a size: once, few, many, or a class if the clone is expanded.

TRBD2,TRBV11-3,NA,TRBJ2-7,CASSLGAGSSYEQYF,TGTGCCAGCAGCTTAGGAGCGGGAAGCTCCTACGAGCAGTACTTC
TRBD1,TRBV14,few,TRBJ2-7,CASSQLGTAGSYEQYF,TGTGCCAGCAGCCAACTGGGGACAGCCGGCTCCTACGAGCAGTACTTC
NA,TRBV3-1/TRBV3-2,NA,TRBJ1-1,CASSQGAGAFF,TGTGCCAGCAGCCAGGGGGCTGGAGCTTTCTTT
NA,TRBV5-1,NA,TRBJ2-3,CASSLDLPHVTDTQYF,TGCGCCAGCAGCTTGGACTTGCCCCATGTCACAGATACGCAGTATTTT
NA,TRBV4-1,NA,TRBJ1-3,CASSQPRGGDSGNTIYF,TGCGCCAGCAGCCAACCTCGGGGGGGCGACTCTGGAAACACCATATATTTT
NA,TRBV7-8,NA,TRBJ1-5,CASSSAVNQPQHF,TGTGCCAGCAGTTCAGCTGTGAATCAGCCCCAGCATTTT
NA,TRBV5-4,NA,TRBJ2-5,CASSLTDRKETQYF,TGTGCCAGCAGCTTGACTGACCGGAAAGAGACCCAGTACTTC
NA,TRBV5-1,NA,TRBJ2-7,CASSGTGQEQYF,TGCGCCAGCAGCGGAACAGGACAGGAGCAGTACTTC
NA,TRBV3-1/TRBV3-2,NA,TRBJ1-1,CASSQPGPYTEAFF,TGTGCCAGCAGCCAACCGGGCCCATACACTGAAGCTTTCTTT
NA,TRBV5-6,NA,TRBJ2-3,CASSSIRDVTASTQYF,TGTGCCAGCAGCTCGATCCGGGACGTAACCGCGTCAACGCAGTATTTT
TRBD1,TRBV18,NA,TRBJ1-2,CASSQSDGTGAGYTF,TGTGCCAGCTCACAGTCCGATGGGACAGGGGCTGGCTACACCTTC
TRBD1,TRBV6-1,NA,TRBJ1-6,CASSEGTGGSPLHF,TGTGCCAGCAGTGAAGGAACAGGGGGTTCACCCCTCCACTTT
NA,TRBV2,NA,TRBJ1-5,CASRESSGATQPQHF,TGTGCCAGCAGAGAATCTTCAGGGGCAACTCAGCCCCAGCATTTT
NA,TRBV5-4,few,TRBJ2-7,CASSEDNRDPYEQYF,TGTGCCAGCAGCGAAGATAACAGGGATCCCTACGAGCAGTACTTC
NA,TRBV27,NA,TRBJ1-3,CASRPTVASGNTIYF,TGTGCCAGCAGACCGACCGTCGCCTCTGGAAACACCATATATTTT
NA,TRBV4-1,NA,TRBJ1-2,CASSQVTGGYTF,TGCGCCAGCAGCCAAGTAACCGGTGGCTACACCTTC
NA,TRBV9,NA,TRBJ1-2,CASSAWDVGRGGYTF,TGTGCCAGCAGCGCATGGGACGTCGGTCGAGGTGGCTACACCTTC
TRBD1,TRBV6-5,NA,TRBJ1-2,CASSYDRGVYGYTF,TGTGCCAGCAGCTACGACAGGGGAGTCTATGGCTACACCTTC
NA,TRBV3-1/TRBV3-2,once,TRBJ2-7,CASSRGATEQYF,TGTGCCAGCAGCCGAGGAGCGACCGAGCAGTACTTC
NA,TRBV2,NA,TRBJ1-1,CASSGTEAFF,TGTGCCAGCAGCGGGACTGAAGCTTTCTTT
NA,TRBV5-1,few,TRBJ2-2,CASSLEGFRGELFF,TGCGCCAGCAGCTTGGAAGGATTTCGGGGGGAGCTGTTTTTT
NA,TRBV9,NA,TRBJ1-1,CASSDLQGNTEAFF,TGTGCCAGCAGCGATCTACAGGGGAACACTGAAGCTTTCTTT
NA,TRBV28,NA,TRBJ1-2,CASSLDRNNYGYTF,TGTGCCAGCAGTCTTGACAGAAACAACTATGGCTACACCTTC
TRBD2,TRBV7-8,once,TRBJ2-2,CASSLNAPSGGFTGELFF,TGTGCCAGCAGCTTAAATGCCCCTAGCGGGGGTTTCACCGGGGAGCTGTTTTTT
NA,TRBV7-2,NA,TRBJ1-2,CASSSIGANYGYTF,TGTGCCAGCAGCTCAATAGGGGCTAACTATGGCTACACCTTC
TRBD1,TRBV18,NA,TRBJ2-2,CASSPGQGGTGELFF,TGTGCCAGCTCACCAGGACAGGGGGGCACCGGGGAGCTGTTTTTT
TRBD1,TRBV6-6,NA,TRBJ1-2,CASSTRQGNYGYTF,TGTGCCAGCAGTACAAGACAGGGTAACTATGGCTACACCTTC
NA,TRBV5-5,NA,TRBJ1-1,CASSLGWGDTEAFF,TGTGCCAGCAGCTTGGGTTGGGGAGACACTGAAGCTTTCTTT
TRBD1,TRBV5-1,NA,TRBJ1-6,CASSPGQNSPLHF,TGCGCCAGCAGCCCGGGACAGAATTCACCCCTCCACTTT
TRBD1,TRBV2,NA,TRBJ1-5,CASSSDRGIDDSNQPQHF,TGTGCCAGCAGCTCGGACAGGGGGATTGATGATAGCAATCAGCCCCAGCATTTT
NA,TRBV7-8,NA,TRBJ1-3,CASSLGWVSGNTIYF,TGTGCCAGCAGCTTAGGTTGGGTGTCTGGAAACACCATATATTTT
NA,TRBV5-4,NA,TRBJ1-2,CASIPDRQAYGYTF,TGTGCCAGCATACCCGACAGGCAAGCCTATGGCTACACCTTC
TRBD2,TRBV2,NA,TRBJ2-2,CASRDSGGTNTGELFF,TGTGCCAGCAGAGATAGCGGGGGGACGAACACCGGGGAGCTGTTTTTT
TRBD2,TRBV6-5,once,TRBJ2-5,CASISGGDQETQYF,TGTGCCAGCATTTCGGGGGGGGATCAAGAGACCCAGTACTTC
NA,TRBV5-6,NA,TRBJ2-7,CASSQGEWPPQYF,TGTGCCAGCAGCCAGGGTGAGTGGCCTCCGCAGTACTTC
NA,TRBV27,NA,TRBJ1-4,CASSPGAGLGNEKLFF,TGTGCCAGCAGTCCGGGGGCCGGGTTGGGGAATGAAAAACTGTTTTTT
NA,TRBV19,NA,TRBJ1-1,CASSIPLWTQLGGEAFF,TGTGCCAGTAGTATACCTCTCTGGACTCAACTAGGTGGTGAAGCTTTCTTT
NA,TRBV2,once,TRBJ2-2,CASSELGPGRELFF,TGTGCCAGCAGTGAATTGGGCCCCGGCCGGGAGCTGTTTTTT
TRBD2,TRBV7-9,NA,TRBJ2-3,CASSLGTSSDTQYF,TGTGCCAGCAGCTTAGGGACTAGCTCAGATACGCAGTATTTT
TRBD1,TRBV24-1,NA,TRBJ2-5,CATSDPTGGEETQYF,TGTGCCACCAGTGACCCGACAGGGGGAGAAGAGACCCAGTACTTC
TRBD1,TRBV5-1,NA,TRBJ1-2,CASSLGVGGAGGYTF,TGCGCCAGCAGCCTTGGGGTAGGGGGCGCGGGAGGCTACACCTTC
TRBD1,TRBV9,NA,TRBJ2-5,CASSPQGAIETQYF,TGTGCCAGCAGCCCACAGGGGGCTATAGAGACCCAGTACTTC
NA,TRBV3-1/TRBV3-2,NA,TRBJ2-1,CASSQERYSYNEQFF,TGTGCCAGCAGCCAAGAGCGCTACTCCTACAATGAGCAGTTCTTC
TRBD1,TRBV5-4,once,TRBJ1-1,CASSLRQGGTEAFF,TGTGCCAGCAGCTTGCGGCAGGGGGGGACTGAAGCTTTCTTT
TRBD2,TRBV4-1,NA,TRBJ2-1,CASSPGTSGGNEQFF,TGCGCCAGCAGCCCTGGGACTAGCGGGGGCAATGAGCAGTTCTTC
NA,TRBV5-4,NA,TRBJ2-7,CASSSPGGGYEQYF,TGTGCCAGCAGCTCGCCCGGGGGAGGATACGAGCAGTACTTC
TRBD2,TRBV2,NA,TRBJ2-3,CASTLAGGLDTQYF,TGTGCCAGCACCTTAGCGGGGGGGCTAGATACGCAGTATTTT
NA,TRBV4-2,NA,TRBJ2-7,CASSQANGRSRLRQTYEQYF,TGTGCCAGCAGCCAAGCCAATGGCAGGAGTCGCCTACGGCAAACCTACGAGCAGTACTTC
NA,TRBV19,NA,TRBJ2-7,CASSFRPPYF,TGTGCCAGTAGTTTCCGGCCCCCTTACTTC
NA,TRBV3-1/TRBV3-2,NA,TRBJ1-4,CASSQGLAQGGEKLFF,TGTGCCAGCAGCCAAGGTTTGGCACAGGGCGGTGAAAAACTGTTTTTT